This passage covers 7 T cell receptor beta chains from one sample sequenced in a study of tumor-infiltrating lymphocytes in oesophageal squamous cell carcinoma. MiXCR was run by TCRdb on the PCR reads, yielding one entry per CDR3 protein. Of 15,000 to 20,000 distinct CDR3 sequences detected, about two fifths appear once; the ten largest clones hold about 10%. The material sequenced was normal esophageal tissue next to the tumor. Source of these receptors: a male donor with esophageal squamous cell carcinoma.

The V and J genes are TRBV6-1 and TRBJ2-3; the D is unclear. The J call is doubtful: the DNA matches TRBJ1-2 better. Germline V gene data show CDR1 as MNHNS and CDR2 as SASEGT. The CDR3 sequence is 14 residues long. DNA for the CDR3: TGTGCCAGCAGTGACCGAGGGAGTGGGGTCGGCTACACCTTC. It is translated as CASSDRGSGVGYTF.

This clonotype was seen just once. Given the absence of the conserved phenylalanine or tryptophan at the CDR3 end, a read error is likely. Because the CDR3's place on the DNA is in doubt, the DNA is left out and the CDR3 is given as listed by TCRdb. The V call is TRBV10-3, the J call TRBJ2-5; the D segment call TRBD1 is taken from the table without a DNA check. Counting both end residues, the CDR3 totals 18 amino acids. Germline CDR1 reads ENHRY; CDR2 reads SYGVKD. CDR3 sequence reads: CAISGVDRGSVSAQYFGN.

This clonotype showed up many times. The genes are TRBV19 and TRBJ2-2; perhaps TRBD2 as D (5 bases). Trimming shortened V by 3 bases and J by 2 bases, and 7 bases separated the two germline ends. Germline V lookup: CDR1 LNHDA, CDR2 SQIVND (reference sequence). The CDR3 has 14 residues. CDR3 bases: TGTGCCAGTAGTATGGGAGTAAACACCGGGGAGCTGTTTTTT. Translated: CASSMGVNTGELFF. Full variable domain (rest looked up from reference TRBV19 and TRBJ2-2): DGGITQSPKYLFRKEGQNVTLSCEQNLNHDAMYWYRQDPGQGLRLIYYSQIVNDFQKGDIAEGYSVSREKKESFPLTVTSAQKNPTAFYLCASSMGVNTGELFFGEGSRLTVL.

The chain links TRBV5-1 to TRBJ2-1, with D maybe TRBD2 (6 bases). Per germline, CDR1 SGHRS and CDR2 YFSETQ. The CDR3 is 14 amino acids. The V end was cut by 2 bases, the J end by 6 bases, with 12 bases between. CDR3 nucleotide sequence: TGCGCCAGCAGCTTTTTCGCGGGATCCAATGAGCAGTTCTTC. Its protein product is CASSFFAGSNEQFF.

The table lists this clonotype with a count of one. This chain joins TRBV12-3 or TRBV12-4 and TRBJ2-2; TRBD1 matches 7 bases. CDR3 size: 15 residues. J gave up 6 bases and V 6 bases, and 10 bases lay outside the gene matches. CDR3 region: CASRSGTAVSGELFF. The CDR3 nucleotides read TGTGCCAGCAGATCCGGGACAGCCGTTTCCGGGGAGCTGTTTTTT.

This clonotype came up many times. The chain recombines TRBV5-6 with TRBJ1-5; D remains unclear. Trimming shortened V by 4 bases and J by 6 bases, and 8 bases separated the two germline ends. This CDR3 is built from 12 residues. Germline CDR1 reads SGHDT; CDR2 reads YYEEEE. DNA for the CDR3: TGTGCCAGCAGCACCTCGTCTCAGCCCCAGCATTTT. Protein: CASSTSSQPQHF. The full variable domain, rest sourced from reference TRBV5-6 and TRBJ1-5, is DAGVTQSPTHLIKTRGQQVTLRCSPKSGHDTVSWYQQALGQGPQFIFQYYEEEERQRGNFPDRFSGHQFPNYSSELNVNALLLGDSALYLCASSTSSQPQHFGDGTRLSIL.

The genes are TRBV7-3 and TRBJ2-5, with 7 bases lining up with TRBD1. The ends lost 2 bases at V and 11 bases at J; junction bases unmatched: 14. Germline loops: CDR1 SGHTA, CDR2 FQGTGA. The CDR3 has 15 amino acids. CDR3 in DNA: TGTGCCAGCAGCTTATGGGACAGCATATACAATGAGCAGTACTTC. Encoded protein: CASSLWDSIYNEQYF.